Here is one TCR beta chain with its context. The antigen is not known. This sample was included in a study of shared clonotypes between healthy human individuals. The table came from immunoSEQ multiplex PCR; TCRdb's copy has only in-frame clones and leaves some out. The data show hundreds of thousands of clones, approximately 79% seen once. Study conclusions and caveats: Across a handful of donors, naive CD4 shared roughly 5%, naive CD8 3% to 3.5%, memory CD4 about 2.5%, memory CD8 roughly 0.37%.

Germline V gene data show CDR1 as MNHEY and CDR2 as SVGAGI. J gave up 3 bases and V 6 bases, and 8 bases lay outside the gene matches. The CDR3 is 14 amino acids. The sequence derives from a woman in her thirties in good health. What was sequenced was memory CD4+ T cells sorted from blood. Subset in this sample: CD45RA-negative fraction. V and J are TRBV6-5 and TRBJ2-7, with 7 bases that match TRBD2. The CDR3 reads CASSSAGSGYEQYF. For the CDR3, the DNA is TGTGCCAGCAGCTCAGCGGGGTCTGGCTACGAGCAGTACTTC.